This TCR beta chain was identified in a study of CD8 T cells in Susac syndrome. CDR1 is MGHDK, CDR2 SYGVNS, per germline. The length of the CDR3 is 17 residues. With V trimmed by 8 bases and J by 2 bases, 12 bases remained unmatched. Random hexamers were used to reverse transcribe about 0.45 to 1 ug of RNA. Amplification of TCR beta CDR3 used immunoSEQ multiplex PCR across 54 Vbeta and 13 Jbeta. MiXCR was run by TCRdb on the immunoSEQ multiplex PCR reads, yielding one entry per CDR3 protein. The data contain approximately 230,000 distinct CDR3 sequences, roughly 95% of them singletons. Sequenced material: CD4+ T cells from PBMCs. The sequence came from a human donor with multiple sclerosis. The chain uses TRBV25-1 and TRBJ2-1; 10 bases are a match to TRBD2. The CDR3 bases are TGTGCCAGCGGGGGGAGCCTAGCGGGAGTTACCTACAATGAGCAGTTCTTC. Protein sequence: CASGGSLAGVTYNEQFF.